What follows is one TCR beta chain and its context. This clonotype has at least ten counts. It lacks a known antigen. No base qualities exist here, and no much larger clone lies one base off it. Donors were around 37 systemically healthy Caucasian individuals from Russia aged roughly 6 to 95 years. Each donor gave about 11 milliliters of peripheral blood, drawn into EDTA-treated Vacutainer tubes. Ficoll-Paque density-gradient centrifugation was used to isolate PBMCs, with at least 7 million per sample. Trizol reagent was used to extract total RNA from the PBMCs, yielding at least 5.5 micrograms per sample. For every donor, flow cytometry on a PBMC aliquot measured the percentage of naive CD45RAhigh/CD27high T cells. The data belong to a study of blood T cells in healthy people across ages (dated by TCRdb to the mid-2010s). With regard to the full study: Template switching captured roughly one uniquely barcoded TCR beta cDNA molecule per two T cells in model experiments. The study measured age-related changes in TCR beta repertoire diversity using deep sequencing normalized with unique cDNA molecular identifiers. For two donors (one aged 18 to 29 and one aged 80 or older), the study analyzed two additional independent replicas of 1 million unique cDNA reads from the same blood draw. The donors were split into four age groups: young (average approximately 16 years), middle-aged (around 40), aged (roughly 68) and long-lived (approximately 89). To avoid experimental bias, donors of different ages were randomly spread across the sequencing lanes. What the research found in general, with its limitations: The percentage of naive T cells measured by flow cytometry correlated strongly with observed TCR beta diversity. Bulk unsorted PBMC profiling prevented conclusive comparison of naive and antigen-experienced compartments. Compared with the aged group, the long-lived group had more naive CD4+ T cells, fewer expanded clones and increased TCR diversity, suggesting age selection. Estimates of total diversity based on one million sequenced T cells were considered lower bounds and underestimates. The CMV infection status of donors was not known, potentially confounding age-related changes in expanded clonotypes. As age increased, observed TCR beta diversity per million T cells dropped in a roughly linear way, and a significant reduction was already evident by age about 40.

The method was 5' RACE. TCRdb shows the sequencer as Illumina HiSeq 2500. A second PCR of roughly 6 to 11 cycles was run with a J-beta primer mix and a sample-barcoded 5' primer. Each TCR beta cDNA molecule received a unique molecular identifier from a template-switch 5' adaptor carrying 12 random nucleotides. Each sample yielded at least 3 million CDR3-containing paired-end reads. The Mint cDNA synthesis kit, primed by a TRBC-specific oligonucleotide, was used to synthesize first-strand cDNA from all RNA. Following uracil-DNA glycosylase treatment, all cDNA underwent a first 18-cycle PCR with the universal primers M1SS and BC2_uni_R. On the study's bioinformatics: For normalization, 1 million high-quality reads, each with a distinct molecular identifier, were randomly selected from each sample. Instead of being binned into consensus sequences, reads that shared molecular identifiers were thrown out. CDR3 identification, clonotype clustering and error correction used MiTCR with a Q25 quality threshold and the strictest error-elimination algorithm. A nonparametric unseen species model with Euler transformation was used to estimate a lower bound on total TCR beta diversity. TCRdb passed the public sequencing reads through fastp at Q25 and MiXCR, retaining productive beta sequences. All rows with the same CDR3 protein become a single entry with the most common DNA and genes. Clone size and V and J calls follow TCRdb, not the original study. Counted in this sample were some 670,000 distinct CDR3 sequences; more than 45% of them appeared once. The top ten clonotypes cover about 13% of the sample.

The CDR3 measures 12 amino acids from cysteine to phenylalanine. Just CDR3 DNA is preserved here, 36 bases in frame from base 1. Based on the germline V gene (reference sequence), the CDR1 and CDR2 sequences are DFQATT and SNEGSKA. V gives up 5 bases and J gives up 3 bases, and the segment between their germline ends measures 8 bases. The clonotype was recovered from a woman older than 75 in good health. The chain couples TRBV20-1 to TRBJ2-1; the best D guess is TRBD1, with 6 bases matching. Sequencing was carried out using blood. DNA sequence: TGCAGTGCTGGGGGCTTCTACAATGAGCAGTTCTTC. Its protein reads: CSAGGFYNEQFF.